Shown below are 21 T cell receptor beta chains from a single sample sequenced in a study of blood T cell repertoires in COVID-19. TCRdb keeps only in-frame clones here, not all; method: immunoSEQ multiplex PCR. The profile covers 200,000 or so clones, with roughly four fifths appearing a single time and around 2% taken by the ten largest. Sequenced: PBMCs or T cells enriched from blood (not recorded which). These receptors were obtained from a man in his sixties who had recovered from COVID-19.

This clone was found once. The chain joins TRBV12-3 or TRBV12-4 to TRBJ2-3, with 7 bases lining up with TRBD1. The CDR3 has 11 amino acids. V was clipped by 5 bases and J by 11 bases; unmatched bases: 4. The CDR3 nucleotides read TGTGCCAGCAGTCCGGACAGGCGGCAGTATTTT. It translates to CASSPDRRQYF.

The chain employs TRBV4-1 and TRBJ2-2; 7 bases align to TRBD1. The CDR3 has 17 residues. CDR1 MGHRA and CDR2 YSYEKL come from the germline V gene. Trimming removed 0 bases from V and 4 bases from J; junction bases left unmatched: 8. The CDR3 bases are TGCGCCAGCAGCCAAGAAAAGGGGGCGGTGAGCACCGGGGAGCTGTTTTTT. Amino acids: CASSQEKGAVSTGELFF.

The CDR3 protein is CASSFRQGGMNTEAFF. Written as DNA, the CDR3 is TGTGCCAGCAGCTTCCGACAGGGGGGGATGAACACTGAAGCTTTCTTT. The chain joins TRBV7-9 to TRBJ1-1, with 9 bases that match TRBD1. Unmatched junction bases numbered 5, after V lost 3 bases and J lost 0 bases. CDR1 and CDR2 from the germline V gene are SEHNR and FQNEAQ (reference sequence). The CDR3 totals 16 residues.

The chain has TRBV27 and TRBJ2-2; TRBD2 aligns across 7 bases. CDR1 and CDR2 from the germline V gene are MNHEY and SMNVEV (reference sequence). The CDR3 spans 16 residues. J lost 6 bases, V lost 8 bases, and 15 bases had no gene match. CDR3 nucleotide sequence: TGTGCCAGCCGATTAAGACTAGCTGGTGTCGCCGGGGAGCTGTTTTTT. It encodes CASRLRLAGVAGELFF.

V is TRBV5-4 and J is TRBJ2-6, with a possible D match to TRBD2 (5 bases). Germline V lookup: CDR1 SGHNT, CDR2 YYREEE (reference sequence). The CDR3 loop spans 16 amino acids. V was shortened by 4 bases and J by 0 bases, with 11 bases between the two germline ends. The CDR3 here is CASSTGWISGANVLTF. Written as DNA, the CDR3 is TGTGCCAGCAGCACGGGATGGATCTCTGGGGCCAACGTCCTGACTTTC.

This clone was recorded only once. The chain has TRBV19 and TRBJ2-5, with D uncertain. The CDR3 consists of 12 residues. Germline CDR1 and CDR2: LNHDA and SQIVND (reference sequence). V lost 3 bases and J 7 bases, leaving 9 bases between the germline ends. The CDR3 loop is CASSMGVGTQYF. As DNA, the CDR3 is TGTGCCAGTAGTATGGGCGTGGGGACCCAGTACTTC.

J is TRBJ1-6 and V is TRBV2, with TRBD1 matching over 9 bases. The CDR3 length is 14 residues. Germline V CDR1 and CDR2: SNHLY, FYNNEI. The J segment lost 9 bases and the V segment lost 6 bases, leaving 6 bases of the junction unmatched. The CDR3 loop reads CASRETGGGSPLHF. CDR3 DNA sequence: TGTGCCAGCAGGGAAACAGGGGGCGGTTCACCCCTCCACTTT.

The rearrangement joins TRBV13 to TRBJ1-2; 7 nucleotides line up with TRBD1. CDR3 length equals 17 residues. The trim removed 0 bases at V and 2 bases at J, leaving 9 bases unmatched. Germline loops: CDR1 PRHDT, CDR2 FYEKMQ (reference sequence). This chain's CDR3 is CASSLGSLGQKNYGYTF. The CDR3 nucleotides are TGTGCCAGCAGCTTAGGATCTTTGGGACAGAAGAACTATGGCTACACCTTC. The full variable domain, in which reference TRBV13 and TRBJ1-2 provide the parts outside the CDR3, is AAGVIQSPRHLIKEKRETATLKCYPIPRHDTVYWYQQGPGQDPQFLISFYEKMQSDKGSIPDRFSAQQFSDYHSELNMSSLELGDSALYFCASSLGSLGQKNYGYTFGSGTRLTVV.

The V call is TRBV10-3, the J call TRBJ2-6; the D is unclear. The V end was cut by 4 bases, the J end by 3 bases, with 7 bases between. The CDR3 loop spans 14 amino acids. The germline CDR1 and CDR2 sequences are ENHRY and SYGVKD. CDR3 amino acids: CAISGLGGANVLTF. In nucleotides, the CDR3 is TGTGCCATCAGTGGTCTCGGTGGGGCCAACGTCCTGACTTTC.

V usage is TRBV7-9 and J usage is TRBJ1-2, with D unresolved. There are 18 residues in the CDR3. Germline CDR1 SEHNR, CDR2 FQNEAQ (reference sequence). Trimming took off 2 bases at V and 5 bases at J, with 24 bases between the two ends. In DNA, the CDR3 is TGTGCCAGCAGCTTAACGGGATCCCAACTGTTGGATGAATATGGCTACACCTTC. This codes for CASSLTGSQLLDEYGYTF.

The gene calls are TRBV18 and TRBJ2-1; possibly TRBD2 for D (5 bases). Trimming left V 6 bases short and J 8 bases short, with 11 bases between. CDR1 is KGHSH and CDR2 is LQKENI in the germline V gene. This CDR3 comprises 12 residues. The CDR3 DNA reads as TGTGCCAGCTCCCAAGTCGGGGATGAGCAGTTCTTC. Amino acid sequence: CASSQVGDEQFF.

The chain combines TRBV29-1 with TRBJ1-3; 7 positions match TRBD1. The CDR3 has 14 amino acids. Per germline, CDR1 SQVTM and CDR2 ANQGSEA. Losses at the gene ends were 1 base for V and 4 bases for J; bases not matched to a gene: 4. CDR3 DNA sequence: TGCAGCGTTGAAGCGACAGGGTCCGGAAACACCATATATTTT. It translates to CSVEATGSGNTIYF.

V usage is TRBV14 and J usage is TRBJ2-1, with D unresolved. CDR1 is SGHDN and CDR2 is FVKESK in the germline V gene. The CDR3 runs to 12 residues. The germline V and J ends were trimmed by 4 bases and 9 bases, with 10 bases remaining between them. CDR3 nucleotides: TGTGCCAGCAGCCTAGCTAGGCTTGAGCAGTTCTTC. It translates to CASSLARLEQFF.

In nucleotides, the CDR3 is TGTGCCAGCAGTTACCCGGACAGGGGGCCGGACTATGGCTACACCTTC. This encodes CASSYPDRGPDYGYTF. V is TRBV6-2 or TRBV6-3 and J is TRBJ1-2; 11 nucleotides align to TRBD1. CDR3 length equals 16 residues. Germline values: CDR1 MNHEY, CDR2 SVGEGT. Trimming removed 2 bases from V and 3 bases from J; junction bases left unmatched: 5.

V and J are TRBV30 and TRBJ1-5; D gene unclear. Germline CDR1 reads GTSNPN; CDR2 reads SVGIG (reference sequence). The CDR3 is 15 residues long. V lost 3 bases and J lost 6, with 18 bases in between. This CDR3 is CAWSRDRGGSQPQHF. The CDR3, as DNA: TGTGCCTGGAGCCGCGACCGGGGAGGGAGTCAGCCCCAGCATTTT.

The V call is TRBV6-6, the J call TRBJ2-1; 9 bases are a match to TRBD2. The V gene end was trimmed by 4 bases and the J gene end by 5 bases; junction bases not matched to a gene: 6. The CDR3 is 15 amino acids. The germline CDR1 and CDR2 sequences are MNHNY and SVGAGI (reference sequence). The CDR3 DNA is TGTGCCAGCAGTTTCCTAGCGGGGTATAACAATGAGCAGTTCTTC. Protein sequence: CASSFLAGYNNEQFF.

The chain carries TRBV24-1 and TRBJ2-2; TRBD1 is a possible D gene (5 bases). Trimming took off 4 bases at V and 5 bases at J, with 16 bases between the two ends. CDR3 length: 16 amino acids. Germline values: CDR1 KGHDR, CDR2 SFDVKD. CDR3 coding DNA: TGTGCCACCAGTGAGCCCCTCGCGACAGCTACCGGGGAGCTGTTTTTT. Protein: CATSEPLATATGELFF.

The gene calls are TRBV29-1 and TRBJ1-4; D not resolved. The CDR3 loop spans 11 amino acids. Trimming shortened V by 5 bases and J by 4 bases, and 5 bases separated the two germline ends. Germline V gene data show CDR1 as SQVTM and CDR2 as ANQGSEA. The CDR3 protein is CSVRVNEKLFF. CDR3 bases: TGCAGCGTTCGGGTTAATGAAAAACTGTTTTTT.

This chain links TRBV7-2 with TRBJ2-7; possibly TRBD1 for D (5 bases). Germline assignment: CDR1 SGHTA and CDR2 FQGNSA. This CDR3 region has 15 residues. Trimming took 5 bases from V and 1 from J, leaving 15 bases between them. This CDR3 reads CASSLTGNPSYEQYF. The CDR3 DNA follows: TGTGCCAGCAGCCTCACAGGAAATCCATCCTACGAGCAGTACTTC.

The V gene is TRBV5-1, the J gene TRBJ1-1; D call uncertain. The CDR3 is 13 residues long. The germline V gene has CDR1 SGHRS and CDR2 YFSETQ. V lost 2 bases, J lost 3 bases, and 8 bases lay in between. Written as DNA, the CDR3 is TGCGCCAGCAGCTTCGACCGGGACACTGAAGCTTTCTTT. Translating gives CASSFDRDTEAFF.

The rearrangement links TRBV5-1 to TRBJ1-1; D might be TRBD1 (5 bases). The CDR3 runs to 14 residues. Germline V gene lookup returns CDR1 SGHRS and CDR2 YFSETQ. The V and J ends lost 4 bases and 0 bases respectively, with 10 bases between them. The CDR3 reads CASSAGTVNTEAFF. The CDR3 DNA follows: TGCGCCAGCAGCGCGGGGACGGTGAACACTGAAGCTTTCTTT. The complete variable domain, with remaining parts taken from reference TRBV5-1 and TRBJ1-1, reads KAGVTQTPRYLIKTRGQQVTLSCSPISGHRSVSWYQQTPGQGLQFLFEYFSETQRNKGNFPGRFSGRQFSNSRSEMNVSTLELGDSALYLCASSAGTVNTEAFFGQGTRLTVV.